This T cell receptor beta chain was identified in a study of shared clonotypes between healthy human individuals. In the CD4+ fraction, cells were divided into CD45RA+ naive and CD45RA-negative memory subsets. Germline V lookup: CDR1 LNHDA, CDR2 SQIVND (reference sequence). Trimming pared 6 bases from V and 2 bases from J, leaving 11 bases between. The CDR3 spans 13 residues. TCRdb's table, derived via immunoSEQ multiplex PCR, lists solely in-frame clones and lacks some. The table records approximately 2,000,000 clones, around 90% of them present only once. The V and J genes are TRBV19 and TRBJ2-7; either TRBD1 or TRBD2 may fit D (6 bases each). The sequence came from a man aged 18 to 30 in good health. Some clones in this sample may be carry-over from other donors' samples. Material: naive CD4+ T cells from PBMCs. As for subset: CD45RA+ positively selected. The CDR3 is CASSKGGPYEQYF. DNA for the CDR3: TGTGCCAGTAGCAAAGGGGGGCCCTACGAGCAGTACTTC.